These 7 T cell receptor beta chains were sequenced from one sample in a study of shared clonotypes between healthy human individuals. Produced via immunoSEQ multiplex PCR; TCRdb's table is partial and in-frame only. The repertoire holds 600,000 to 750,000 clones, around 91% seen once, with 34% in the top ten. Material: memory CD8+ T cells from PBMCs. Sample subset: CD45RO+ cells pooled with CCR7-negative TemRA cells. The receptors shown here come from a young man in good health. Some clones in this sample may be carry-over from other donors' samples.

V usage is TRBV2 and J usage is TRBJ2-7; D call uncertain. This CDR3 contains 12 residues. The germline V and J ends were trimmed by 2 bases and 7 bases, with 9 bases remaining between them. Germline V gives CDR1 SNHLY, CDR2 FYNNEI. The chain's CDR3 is CASSEMIPEQYF. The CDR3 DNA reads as TGTGCCAGCAGTGAAATGATTCCAGAGCAGTACTTC.

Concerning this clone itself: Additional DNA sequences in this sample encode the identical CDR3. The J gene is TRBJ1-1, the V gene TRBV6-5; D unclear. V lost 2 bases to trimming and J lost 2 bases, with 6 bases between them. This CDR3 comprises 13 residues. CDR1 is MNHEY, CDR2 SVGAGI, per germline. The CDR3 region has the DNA TGTGCCAGCAGTTACGGCAGAAACACTGAAGCTTTCTTT. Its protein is CASSYGRNTEAFF.

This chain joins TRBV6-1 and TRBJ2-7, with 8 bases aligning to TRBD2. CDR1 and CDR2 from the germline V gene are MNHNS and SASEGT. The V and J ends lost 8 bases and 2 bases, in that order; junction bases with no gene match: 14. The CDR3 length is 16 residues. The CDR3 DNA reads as TGTGCCAGCGGCGAAGGGACCCCGGGAGGGACCTACGAGCAGTACTTC. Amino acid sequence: CASGEGTPGGTYEQYF.

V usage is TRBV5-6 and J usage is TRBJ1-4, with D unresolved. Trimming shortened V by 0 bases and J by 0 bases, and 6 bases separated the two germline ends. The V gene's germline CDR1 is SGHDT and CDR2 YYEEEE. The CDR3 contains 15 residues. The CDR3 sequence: CASSLGLPTNEKLFF. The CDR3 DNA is TGTGCCAGCAGCTTGGGGCTTCCAACTAATGAAAAACTGTTTTTT.

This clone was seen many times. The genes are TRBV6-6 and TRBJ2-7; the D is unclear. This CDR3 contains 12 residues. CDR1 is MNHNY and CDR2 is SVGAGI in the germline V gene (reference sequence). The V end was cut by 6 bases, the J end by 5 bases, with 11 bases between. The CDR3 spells CASSRPRNEQYF. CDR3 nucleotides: TGTGCCAGCAGCCGCCCCCGCAACGAGCAGTACTTC.

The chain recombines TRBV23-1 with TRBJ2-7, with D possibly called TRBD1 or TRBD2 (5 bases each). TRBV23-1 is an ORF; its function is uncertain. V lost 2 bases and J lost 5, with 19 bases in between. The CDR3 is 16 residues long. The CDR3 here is CASSQRKAGTVNEQYF. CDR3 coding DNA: TGCGCCAGCAGTCAAAGAAAGGCCGGGACGGTAAACGAGCAGTACTTC.

Here the CDR3 reads CASSGLQGWSTEAFF. CDR3 nucleotides: TGTGCCAGCAGTGGACTACAGGGTTGGAGCACTGAAGCTTTCTTT. The rearrangement joins TRBV6-1 to TRBJ1-1; TRBD1 is a possible D gene (6 bases). The V end lost 4 bases, the J end lost 4 bases, and 16 bases lay between the germline ends. The CDR3 runs 15 residues. Germline V gives CDR1 MNHNS, CDR2 SASEGT.